This T cell receptor (beta chain) was identified in a study of T cells after yellow fever vaccination. TCRdb re-called the 5' RACE reads with MiXCR, one entry per CDR3 protein. The data contain some 320,000 distinct CDR3 sequences, about 9.5% of them singletons. CDR1 is LGHNA and CDR2 is YNFKEQ in the germline V gene. V gave up 2 bases and J gave up 2 bases; unmatched junction bases: 9. The length of the CDR3 is 18 residues. Study results and limitations: By day 5 rather than day 15, the secondary response had peaked, though it was weaker.

Only a few counts were recorded for this clonotype. The antigen remains undetermined. The sample here was PBMCs, taken on the day of the first yellow fever vaccination. This receptor was taken from a young man who received the YFV17D yellow fever vaccine. The rearrangement joins TRBV4-2 to TRBJ2-7; the match to TRBD2 covers 13 bases. CDR3 region: CASSQNHAGLAGTYEQYF. CDR3 coding DNA: TGTGCCAGCAGCCAAAACCACGCGGGACTAGCGGGGACCTACGAGCAGTACTTC.